Described below is a single TCR beta chain sequence and its context. This specimen comes from a study of blood T cell repertoires in COVID-19. Study overall: Both acute and convalescent COVID-19 samples were obtained from the United States, Italy and Spain. PBMCs, B-cell-depleted T cells, or T cells provided the cDNA or gDNA that made up the material.

Original handling: Estimates of nucleated cell counts were drawn from the amplification of reference gene primers. Data came from immunoSEQ multiplex PCR; TCRdb stores just in-frame clones and leaves some out. The V and J calls and clone size come from that table; D and trimming were worked out from the DNA. Of tens of thousands of clones in the sample, about 95% were seen once. The CDR3 length is 19 residues. V gave up 0 bases and J gave up 3 bases; unmatched junction bases: 14. CDR1 and CDR2 (germline): LNHNV, YYDKDF (reference sequence). The chain carries TRBV15 and TRBJ2-3, with TRBD2 matching 8 bases. The sample taken for sequencing was peripheral blood. This TCR derives from a human donor with active COVID-19. The donor label of this sample is uncertain. DNA of the CDR3: TGTGCCACCAGCAGAGAGGGGGCCGGGGGGGCGAGTGGGACAGATACGCAGTATTTT. Its translation: CATSREGAGGASGTDTQYF.